The 9 T cell receptor beta chains presented below share a single source sample, sequenced in a study of breast tumors, draining lymph nodes, adjacent tissues. TCRdb recomputed calls from the multiplex PCR reads with MiXCR, one row per CDR3 protein. This table holds roughly 17,000 distinct CDR3 sequences, around 60% found once. Sequenced: tumor-adjacent breast tissue. These receptors were taken from a female donor with breast cancer. Some clones in this sample may be carry-over from other donors' samples.

V and J are TRBV7-3 and TRBJ1-6; 8 bases are shared with TRBD1. Trimming removed 5 bases from V and 9 bases from J; junction bases left unmatched: 9. The germline V gene has CDR1 SGHTA and CDR2 FQGTGA. The CDR3 is made up of 15 amino acids. CDR3 in amino acids: CASSPQGGSGSPLHF. CDR3 coding DNA: TGTGCCAGCAGCCCACAGGGGGGGAGTGGTTCACCCCTCCACTTT.

The V and J genes are TRBV5-1 and TRBJ2-1, with D perhaps TRBD1 (5 bases). This CDR3 is 13 amino acids long. CDR1 and CDR2 from the germline V gene are SGHRS and YFSETQ. Trimming removed 4 bases at V and 8 bases at J, with 13 bases between. The CDR3 spells CASSPVAGYEQFF. The DNA of the CDR3 is TGCGCCAGCAGCCCGGTGGCAGGGTATGAGCAGTTCTTC.

Worth noting for this clonotype: A much larger clone sits a single nucleotide away, making a read error possible. The chain links TRBV7-9 to TRBJ1-1, with D unclear. The CDR3 spans 12 residues. Germline loops: CDR1 SEHNR, CDR2 FQNEAQ (reference sequence). The CDR3 DNA follows: TGTGCCACCAGCTCGACACAGTTTGAAGCTTTCTTT. As protein: CATSSTQFEAFF. Using reference TRBV7-9 and TRBJ1-1 for the parts outside the CDR3, the full variable domain is DTGVSQNPRHKITKRGQNVTFRCDPISEHNRLYWYRQTLGQGPEFLTYFQNEAQLEKSRLLSDRFSAERPKGSFSTLEIQRTEQGDSAMYLCATSSTQFEAFFGQGTRLTVV.

By sample share, this clonotype is medium-sized. J is TRBJ1-2 and V is TRBV19, with D hard to call. The CDR3 is 14 residues long. Germline CDR1 and CDR2: LNHDA and SQIVND (reference sequence). V lost 3 bases, J lost 1 base, and 9 bases lay in between. CDR3 in DNA: TGTGCCAGTAGTATTCCGACGGATAACTATGGCTACACCTTC. It encodes CASSIPTDNYGYTF.

The DNA of the CDR3 is TGTGCCACCAGTGAGGCCGGGACGGGGGATGAGCAGTTCTTC. Translation gives CATSEAGTGDEQFF. This chain joins TRBV24-1 and TRBJ2-1, with D perhaps matching TRBD2 (6 bases). Trimming took 4 bases from V and 8 from J, leaving 14 bases between them. The CDR3 totals 14 residues. Germline V gene sequence: CDR1 KGHDR, CDR2 SFDVKD.

The chain links TRBV20-1 to TRBJ1-6, with 9 nucleotides matching TRBD1. The CDR3 has 15 amino acids. V dropped 6 bases and J dropped 7; count of bases not matched to a gene: 10. From germline, CDR1 is DFQATT and CDR2 SNEGSKA (reference sequence). The CDR3 here is CSAPPRTGANSPLHF. The CDR3 DNA sequence: TGCAGTGCCCCCCCCCGGACAGGGGCAAATTCACCCCTCCACTTT.

The chain links TRBV2 to TRBJ1-2; TRBD1 matches 9 bases. Germline-derived CDR1 and CDR2 are SNHLY and FYNNEI. The CDR3 is made up of 13 amino acids. V trimming: 7 bases; J trimming: 7 bases; junction bases outside the gene matches: 7. The CDR3 region is CASTFTGGGGYTF. The DNA for the CDR3 is TGTGCCAGCACCTTCACAGGGGGCGGTGGCTACACCTTC.

This clonotype showed up many times. The V and J genes are TRBV6-2 or TRBV6-3 and TRBJ1-5; D remains unclear. Trimming took 2 bases from V and 4 from J, leaving 9 bases between them. The CDR3 covers 14 residues. Germline CDR1 is MNHEY and CDR2 is SVGEGT. Here the CDR3 DNA reads TGTGCCAGCAGTTACGGTCTGAGGAATCAGCCCCAGCATTTT. As protein: CASSYGLRNQPQHF.

This clonotype was seen ten or more times. This may arise from a read error, as a much more abundant clone is one base away. The chain employs TRBV6-5 and TRBJ2-5; tentative D call: TRBD2 (6 bases). The V end lost 7 bases, the J end lost 6 bases, and 18 bases lay between the germline ends. The CDR3 covers 14 residues. Looked up from germline, CDR1 is MNHEY and CDR2 is SVGAGI. The chain's CDR3 is CASTRLGGRKTQYF. The CDR3 nucleotides read TGTGCCAGCACGCGCCTCGGGGGTAGGAAGACCCAGTACTTC.